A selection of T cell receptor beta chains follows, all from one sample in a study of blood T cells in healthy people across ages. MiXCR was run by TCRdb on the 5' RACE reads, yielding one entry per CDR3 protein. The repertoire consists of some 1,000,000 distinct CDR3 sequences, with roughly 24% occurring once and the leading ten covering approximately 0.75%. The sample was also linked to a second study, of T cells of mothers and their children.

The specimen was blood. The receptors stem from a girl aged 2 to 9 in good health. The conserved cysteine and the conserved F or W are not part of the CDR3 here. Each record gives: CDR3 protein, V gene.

cdr3_aa: ASSHGPGLAGLADTQY
v_call: TRBV4-1

cdr3_aa: ASSQDGWTSGNNEQF
v_call: TRBV4-3

cdr3_aa: ASSWLSAGYNEQF
v_call: TRBV12-3/TRBV12-4

cdr3_aa: ASSPPANEKLF
v_call: TRBV18

cdr3_aa: ASSSIGRKVDYEQY
v_call: TRBV7-9

cdr3_aa: SAKADSDSEQY
v_call: TRBV20-1

cdr3_aa: ASSSFFEDGGRVTDTQY
v_call: TRBV28

cdr3_aa: ASSLPEGGENIQY
v_call: TRBV7-9

cdr3_aa: ASSHGGGSYEQY
v_call: TRBV4-3

cdr3_aa: ASSYALAGGLSYNEQF
v_call: TRBV6-2/TRBV6-3

cdr3_aa: SAARGVLASGPPYEQY
v_call: TRBV20-1

cdr3_aa: RARPRDGDNEKLF
v_call: TRBV29-1

cdr3_aa: ASSTNERSEPSNQPQH
v_call: TRBV12-3/TRBV12-4

cdr3_aa: ASSVSTSGGYEQY
v_call: TRBV9

cdr3_aa: ASARWRRETQY
v_call: TRBV5-1

cdr3_aa: ASSLSGGLSQVADFEQF
v_call: TRBV7-9

cdr3_aa: ASSEEQGTQY
v_call: TRBV5-1

cdr3_aa: ASSLVPGIGNTIY
v_call: TRBV5-1

cdr3_aa: ASRPSGKGTDTQY
v_call: TRBV2

cdr3_aa: ASSPGTVNYGYT
v_call: TRBV7-9

cdr3_aa: ASSQGQGIDGYT
v_call: TRBV11-3

cdr3_aa: SATMDMFYEQY
v_call: TRBV20-1

cdr3_aa: ASTFRFDGTQY
v_call: TRBV11-1

cdr3_aa: ASSSDRENQPQH
v_call: TRBV28

cdr3_aa: ASSVIPEYSNQPQH
v_call: TRBV6-1

cdr3_aa: ASSKRRDRETGNTIY
v_call: TRBV9

cdr3_aa: ASSSSGSTGELF
v_call: TRBV13

cdr3_aa: ASRRDRVSNQPQH
v_call: TRBV12-3/TRBV12-4

cdr3_aa: ASSQGAGTALLH
v_call: TRBV4-3

cdr3_aa: ASSLTGTRDNEQF
v_call: TRBV7-3

cdr3_aa: AITGAHTEAF
v_call: TRBV10-3

cdr3_aa: ASSQGPGQDLYEQY
v_call: TRBV4-1

cdr3_aa: SAILQGRGRTMHDYGYT
v_call: TRBV20-1

cdr3_aa: ASRESNPSGRLTEQY
v_call: TRBV6-2/TRBV6-3

cdr3_aa: ATSRDRGEPDEQF
v_call: TRBV15

cdr3_aa: ASSLRMGQGRSTGELF
v_call: TRBV12-3/TRBV12-4

cdr3_aa: ASSLVLDEQY
v_call: TRBV5-5

cdr3_aa: ASSLSVDRGLGELF
v_call: TRBV7-9

cdr3_aa: ASSLDRASAEAF
v_call: TRBV7-3

cdr3_aa: ASRSNIFFGGESAGNTIY
v_call: TRBV6-5

cdr3_aa: ASSQDGWSSGKSSSYNEQF
v_call: TRBV3-1

cdr3_aa: ASSLSHKDTGELF
v_call: TRBV7-8

cdr3_aa: ASTDPNRGLGVNEQF
v_call: TRBV25-1

cdr3_aa: SGRGLTMMSSGQETQY
v_call: TRBV29-1

cdr3_aa: ASSTEGTGELF
v_call: TRBV11-2

cdr3_aa: AISEGVTEAF
v_call: TRBV10-3

cdr3_aa: SAVPGQGNKNIQY
v_call: TRBV20-1

cdr3_aa: ASSLNPRAESGANVLT
v_call: TRBV7-3

cdr3_aa: ASSTGTGNEQF
v_call: TRBV19

cdr3_aa: ASSFEGGNIQY
v_call: TRBV28

cdr3_aa: ASRLTSGGLPYNEQF
v_call: TRBV5-1

cdr3_aa: ASSEEATYRNIQY
v_call: TRBV6-1

cdr3_aa: ASSLAWGLDSYEQY
v_call: TRBV5-1

cdr3_aa: ASSQEGGTGRWENIQY
v_call: TRBV14

cdr3_aa: ASSTGTAYGYT
v_call: TRBV19

cdr3_aa: ASSQEGRAYNSPLH
v_call: TRBV3-1

cdr3_aa: ASSPLREYEQF
v_call: TRBV18

cdr3_aa: ASSLWTGPLETQY
v_call: TRBV7-9